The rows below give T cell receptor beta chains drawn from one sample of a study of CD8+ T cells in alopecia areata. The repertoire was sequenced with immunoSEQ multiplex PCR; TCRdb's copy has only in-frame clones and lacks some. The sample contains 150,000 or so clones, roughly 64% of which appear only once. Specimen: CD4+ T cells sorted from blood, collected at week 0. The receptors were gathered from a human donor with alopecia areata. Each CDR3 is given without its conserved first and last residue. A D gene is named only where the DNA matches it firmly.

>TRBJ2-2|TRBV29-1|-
SVEFGLGNTGELF
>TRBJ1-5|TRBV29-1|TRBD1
SAGTGSQPQH
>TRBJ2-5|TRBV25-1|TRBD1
ASRSFTTGRLETQY
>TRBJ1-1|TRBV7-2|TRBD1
ASSSDRGPLMNTEAF
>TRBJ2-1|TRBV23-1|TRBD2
ASSQGSGGLHSYNEQF
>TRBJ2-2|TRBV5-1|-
ASSLDRGPPDGELF
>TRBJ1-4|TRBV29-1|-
SVLGLNEKLF
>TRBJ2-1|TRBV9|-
ASSVDVGQRDEQF
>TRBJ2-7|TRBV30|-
AWSDGASYEQY
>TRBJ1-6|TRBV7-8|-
ASSPRAGRNSPLH
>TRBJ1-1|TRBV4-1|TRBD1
ASSQGTGGRNTEAF
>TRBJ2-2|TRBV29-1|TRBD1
SVGQGANTGELF
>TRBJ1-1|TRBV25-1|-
ASSEGALDTEAF
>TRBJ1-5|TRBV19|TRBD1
ASIPGGGSNNQPQH
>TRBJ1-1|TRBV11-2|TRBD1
ASSPRGRDTEAF
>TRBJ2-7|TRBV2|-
ASNPVVSTPEQY
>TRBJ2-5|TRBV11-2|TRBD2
ASRGGETQY
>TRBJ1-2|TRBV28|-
ASTDSQRLGYGYT
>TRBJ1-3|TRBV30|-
AWNERGRNTIY
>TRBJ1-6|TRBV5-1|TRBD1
ASREGGIGPLH
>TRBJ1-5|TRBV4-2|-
ASSQDQHTNQPQH
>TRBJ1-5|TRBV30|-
AWSPGWSDSNQPQH
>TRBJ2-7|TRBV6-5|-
ASSYSSAGLSEQY
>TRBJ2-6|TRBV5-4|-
ASSLGPEGANVLT
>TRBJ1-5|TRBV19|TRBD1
ASSIARGTGRDQPQH
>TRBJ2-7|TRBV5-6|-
ASSLVRLRKSSYEQY
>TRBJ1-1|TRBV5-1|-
ASSLSGVVAEAF
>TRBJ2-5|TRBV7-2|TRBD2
ASTPAASGQETQY
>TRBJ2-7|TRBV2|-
ASSGLLSSYEQY
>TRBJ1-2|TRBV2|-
ASRSRRVSNYGYT
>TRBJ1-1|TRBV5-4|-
ASSLAGGGTF
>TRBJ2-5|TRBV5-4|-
ASSRDTQETQY
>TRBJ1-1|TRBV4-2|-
ASSQDAWGFRSTEAF
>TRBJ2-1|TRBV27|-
ASGTQILNEQF
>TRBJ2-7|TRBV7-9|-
ASSPPTGAYSYEQY
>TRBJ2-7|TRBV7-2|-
ASSLARFGPLDEQY
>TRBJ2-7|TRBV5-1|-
ASSLGSVVEQY
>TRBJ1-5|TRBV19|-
ASRPGTVGQPQH
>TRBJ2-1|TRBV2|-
ASSEAVKQF
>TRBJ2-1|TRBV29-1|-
SVAVKNDNEQF
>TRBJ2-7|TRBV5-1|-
ASSLGYADEQY
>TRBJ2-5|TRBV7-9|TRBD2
ASTVAGGRETQY
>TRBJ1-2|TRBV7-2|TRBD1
ASSLGTDRGGYT
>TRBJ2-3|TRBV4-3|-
ASSQVEGGTDTQY
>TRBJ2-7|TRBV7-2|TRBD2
ASSRRGEGQY
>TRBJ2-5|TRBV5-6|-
ASSRSGVQETQY
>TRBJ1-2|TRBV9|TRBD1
ASSVGRTGGNYGYT
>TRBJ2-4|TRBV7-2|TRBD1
ASSLRSRDRVNIQY
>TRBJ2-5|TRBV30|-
AWSRMGTQY
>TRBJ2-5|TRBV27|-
ASSIHQETQY
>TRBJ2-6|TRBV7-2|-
ASSLVGTGYRANVLT